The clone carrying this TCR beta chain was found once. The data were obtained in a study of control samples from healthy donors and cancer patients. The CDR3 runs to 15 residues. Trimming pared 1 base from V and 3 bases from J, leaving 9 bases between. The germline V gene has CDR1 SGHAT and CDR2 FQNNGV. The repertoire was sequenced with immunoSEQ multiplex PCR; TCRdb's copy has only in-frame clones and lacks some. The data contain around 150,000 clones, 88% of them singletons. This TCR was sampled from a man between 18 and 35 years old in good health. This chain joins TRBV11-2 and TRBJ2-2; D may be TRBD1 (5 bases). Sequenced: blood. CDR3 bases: TGTGCCAGCAGCTTAGTTGGGGCGGACACCGGGGAGCTGTTTTTT. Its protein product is CASSLVGADTGELFF.